This T cell receptor (beta chain) originates from a study of cytomegalovirus exposure and HLA in healthy donors. Primers included in the PCR were 60 Vbeta and 13 Jbeta primers. The table came from immunoSEQ multiplex PCR; TCRdb's copy has only in-frame clones and leaves some out. The data contain 100,000 to 150,000 clones, about 80% of them singletons. The CDR3 consists of 14 residues. In germline, CDR1 is SEHNR, CDR2 FQNEAQ (reference sequence). V lost 7 bases to trimming and J lost 5 bases; unmatched junction nucleotides: 6. The specimen was PBMCs. The source is a man in his late teens or twenties in good health and CMV-seronegative. The genes are TRBV7-9 and TRBJ2-1, with TRBD2 identical over 9 bases. The CDR3 is CASTIAGANNEQFF. The CDR3 nucleotides are TGTGCCAGCACCATAGCGGGAGCCAACAATGAGCAGTTCTTC. The full variable domain, its missing parts supplied by reference TRBV7-9 and TRBJ2-1, is DTGVSQNPRHKITKRGQNVTFRCDPISEHNRLYWYRQTLGQGPEFLTYFQNEAQLEKSRLLSDRFSAERPKGSFSTLEIQRTEQGDSAMYLCASTIAGANNEQFFGPGTRLTVL.